This T cell receptor beta chain was identified during a study of T-cell reconstitution after alpha-beta-depleted transplantation in children. Broader study findings: Approximately two months post-transplant, alpha-beta T cells reportedly originated from several hundred expanded graft clones.

A remark on this clonotype: What it binds is not known.

Germline CDR1 SGHAT, CDR2 FQDESV (reference sequence). V shed 5 bases and J shed 0 bases, with 22 bases lying between them. The CDR3 has 18 residues. This sample's TCRbeta library carried unique molecular identifier barcodes. TCRdb reanalysed the PCR reads using MiXCR and keeps one entry per CDR3 protein. The sample carries about 870,000 distinct CDR3 sequences, 15% to 20% recorded once. This sample comprised PBMCs, mostly from graft donor cells, obtained 360 days after TCRalphabeta/CD19-depleted stem cell transplant. This chain uses TRBV11-1 with TRBJ1-1; possibly TRBD1 for D (6 bases). This TCR derives from a male patient younger than 18 who had a stem cell transplant for acute lymphoblastic leukemia, so the T cells may come from the graft donor. CDR3 residues: CASSPKTYRDYMNTEAFF. CDR3 bases: TGTGCCAGCAGCCCCAAAACTTACAGGGACTATATGAACACTGAAGCTTTCTTT.